This T cell receptor beta chain was captured by sequencing in a study of radiotherapy plus CTLA-4 blockade in lung cancer. Study-level findings and limits: Tumor-origin TCR clones grew in blood after radiotherapy plus ipilimumab.

As for this clone: Its specificity is unknown.

The data were produced by immunoSEQ multiplex PCR, yet TCRdb's version contains in-frame clones alone and is incomplete. This sample yields nearly 110,000 clones, of which about 84% are seen a single time; 2% to 2.5% belongs to the top ten. V lost 3 bases to trimming and J lost 5 bases, with 11 bases between them. Germline CDR1 and CDR2: MNHEY and SMNVEV (reference sequence). This CDR3 comprises 15 residues. This TCR was sampled from a human donor with non-small cell lung cancer that progressed on radiotherapy plus ipilimumab. Some clones in this sample may be carry-over from other donors' samples. Sequences were derived from peripheral blood, sampled from a patient treated with radiotherapy plus ipilimumab. The V call is TRBV27, the J call TRBJ1-6, with a possible D match to TRBD1 (6 bases). The CDR3 here is CASSLGASHNSPLHF. The CDR3 DNA reads TGTGCCAGCAGTTTGGGGGCAAGCCATAATTCACCCCTCCACTTT.